This passage covers 10 T cell receptor beta chains from one sample sequenced in a study of STAT5B mutations in CD4+ large granular lymphocyte leukemia (dated by TCRdb to between 2021 and 2023). Receptor libraries were prepared by the immunoSEQ multiplex PCR assay. TCRdb re-hosts the immuneACCESS table, in-frame sequences only. Its copies lack some clones; in the studies checked, an unresolved V gene accounts for under half of them, and the cause for the rest is not known. The sample table records just over 25,000 clones; 81% of these occur just once. The top ten clonotypes cover around 0.33% of the sample. The sequencing sample was made of CD4+ T cells from blood buffy coats. The receptors stem from a human donor in good health.

The J gene is TRBJ1-2, the V gene TRBV29-1; 7 nucleotides align to TRBD1. Germline assignment: CDR1 SQVTM and CDR2 ANQGSEA. V lost 1 base and J lost 8; bases outside the gene matches: 4. CDR3 length equals 12 residues. The CDR3 region has the DNA TGCAGCGTTGAAGGGAACAGGGGAGGCTACACCTTC. Translating gives CSVEGNRGGYTF.

This chain uses TRBV19 with TRBJ1-2; weak D call: TRBD1 (5 bases). Germline V gene sequence: CDR1 LNHDA, CDR2 SQIVND (reference sequence). The CDR3 totals 14 residues. V lost 4 bases to trimming and J lost 4 bases, with 13 bases between them. DNA for the CDR3: TGTGCCAGTAGTAAAGGGGTAACAAGCTATGGCTACACCTTC. Protein sequence: CASSKGVTSYGYTF.

The chain links TRBV6-1 to TRBJ1-1; weak D call: TRBD1 (5 bases). With 0 bases removed from V and 5 bases from J, the gap between germline ends came to 13 bases. Germline CDR1 and CDR2: MNHNS and SASEGT. The CDR3 extends over 15 amino acids. The CDR3 nucleotides are TGTGCCAGCAGTGAAGCCCCCGGGGACGGGACTGAAGCTTTCTTT. It codes for CASSEAPGDGTEAFF.

The rearrangement uses TRBV2 and TRBJ2-4, with D unclear. V dropped 4 bases and J dropped 0 bases, with 7 bases sitting between them. CDR3 length: 14 amino acids. The V gene's germline CDR1 is SNHLY and CDR2 FYNNEI. CDR3 sequence: CASSADLAKNIQYF. CDR3 sequence (DNA): TGTGCCAGCAGTGCAGACCTAGCCAAAAACATTCAGTACTTC.

The V and J genes are TRBV7-9 and TRBJ1-2, with D perhaps TRBD1 (6 bases). This CDR3 has 13 residues. Germline V gene sequence: CDR1 SEHNR, CDR2 FQNEAQ (reference sequence). V was clipped by 6 bases and J by 7 bases, with 15 bases between them. The CDR3 DNA sequence: TGTGCCAGCAGTACCGACCAGGGGTCTGGCTACACCTTC. Protein: CASSTDQGSGYTF.

This rearrangement joins TRBV2 to TRBJ1-1; D possibly corresponds to TRBD1 (5 bases). This CDR3 is 14 amino acids long. V lost 5 bases, J lost 5 bases, and 15 bases lay in between. Looked up from germline, CDR1 is SNHLY and CDR2 is FYNNEI. Here the CDR3 reads CASSSWDGGTEAFF. In nucleotides, the CDR3 is TGTGCCAGCAGTAGTTGGGACGGGGGGACTGAAGCTTTCTTT.

This chain links TRBV5-1 with TRBJ1-4; tentatively, D is TRBD1 (5 bases). The CDR3 sequence is 15 residues long. Germline V CDR1 and CDR2: SGHRS, YFSETQ. Trimming stripped 5 bases from V and 5 bases from J, with 16 bases between. DNA of the CDR3: TGCGCCAGCAGTGTGACCGGGGGTCGAAATGAAAAACTGTTTTTT. It is translated as CASSVTGGRNEKLFF.

V and J are TRBV9 and TRBJ1-3; possible D gene TRBD1, 6 bases. Per germline, CDR1 SGDLS and CDR2 YYNGEE. V was trimmed by 4 bases and J by 0 bases, leaving 17 bases between them. This CDR3 spans 17 amino acids. CDR3 nucleotides: TGTGCCAGCAGCCTTGGGGCAGGGGTTTACTCTGGAAACACCATATATTTT. Translating gives CASSLGAGVYSGNTIYF.

This clone was recorded only once. The chain employs TRBV7-2 and TRBJ1-1, with no clear D. Germline CDR1 SGHTA, CDR2 FQGNSA. The CDR3 runs 14 residues. V shed 5 bases and J shed 1 base, with 11 bases lying between them. In nucleotides, the CDR3 is TGTGCCAGCAGCCCCCAGATCGGGAACACTGAAGCTTTCTTT. Encoded protein: CASSPQIGNTEAFF.

V gene TRBV19 combines with J gene TRBJ2-2, with a possible D match to TRBD1 (5 bases). V lost 9 bases, J lost 5 bases, and 22 bases lay in between. The CDR3 sequence is 16 residues long. The germline V gene has CDR1 LNHDA and CDR2 SQIVND (reference sequence). CDR3 DNA sequence: TGTGCCAGCCGCGCCGGAAGGCAGGGTGGTACCGGGGAGCTGTTTTTT. This encodes CASRAGRQGGTGELFF.